These 19 T cell receptor beta chains came from one sample sequenced in a study of blood T cell repertoires in COVID-19. TCRdb's table, derived via immunoSEQ multiplex PCR, lists solely in-frame clones and lacks some. The data hold around 270,000 clones, with about 91% observed a single time. The sample comprised peripheral blood. All receptors come from a young adult with COVID-19, enrolled during active disease.

The chain joins TRBV29-1 to TRBJ1-5; no definite D call. This CDR3 has 13 amino acids. CDR1 and CDR2 from the germline V gene are SQVTM and ANQGSEA. Trimming took off 4 bases at V and 3 bases at J, with 10 bases between the two ends. The DNA of the CDR3 is TGCAGCGTTGCAATGGGCGTCAATCAGCCCCAGCATTTT. It yields the protein CSVAMGVNQPQHF.

The chain carries TRBV7-9 and TRBJ1-1; perhaps TRBD1 as D (6 bases). The length of the CDR3 is 15 residues. From germline, CDR1 is SEHNR and CDR2 FQNEAQ (reference sequence). The germline V and J ends were trimmed by 3 bases and 1 base, with 12 bases remaining between them. The CDR3 coding sequence is TGTGCCAGCAGCTTGGAGGTACAGGGGAACACTGAAGCTTTCTTT. As protein: CASSLEVQGNTEAFF.

The chain uses TRBV19 and TRBJ2-7; maybe TRBD1 (6 bases). V was trimmed by 3 bases and J by 3 bases, leaving 15 bases between them. CDR3 length equals 15 residues. Germline-derived CDR1 and CDR2 are LNHDA and SQIVND (reference sequence). CDR3 DNA: TGTGCCAGTAGTATTGTAGGCTCAGGGGACTACGAGCAGTACTTC. Translation gives CASSIVGSGDYEQYF.

The chain employs TRBV29-1 and TRBJ1-5; D perhaps matches TRBD1 (6 bases). The CDR3 runs 12 residues. V gave up 4 bases and J gave up 6 bases, with 10 bases separating them. Germline CDR1 is SQVTM and CDR2 is ANQGSEA. CDR3 in DNA: TGCAGCGTTGGAGAGGGGGGTCAGCCCCAGCATTTT. This sequence encodes CSVGEGGQPQHF.

The chain links TRBV29-1 to TRBJ2-1; 7 positions match TRBD2. Germline values: CDR1 SQVTM, CDR2 ANQGSEA. V dropped 4 bases and J dropped 2; count of bases not matched to a gene: 14. The CDR3 loop spans 17 amino acids. CDR3 bases: TGCAGCGTTGTTGGTGGAGCTACGGGAGGAACCTACAATGAGCAGTTCTTC. This gives the protein CSVVGGATGGTYNEQFF.

This clone was seen a few times. Its ends do not fully match the called genes, so a read error is possible. The chain combines TRBV5-1 with TRBJ2-7; D gene ambiguous. The CDR3 is 14 amino acids. From germline, CDR1 is SGHRS and CDR2 YFSETQ. This CDR3 reads CASSLPTASSEQYF. The CDR3 DNA is TGCGCCAGCAGCTTGCCTACCGCTTCCTCCGAGCAGTACTTC.

The V gene is TRBV2, the J gene TRBJ2-6, with D uncertain. V was trimmed by 6 bases and J by 0 bases, leaving 12 bases between them. From germline, CDR1 is SNHLY and CDR2 FYNNEI. The CDR3 contains 16 residues. The CDR3 DNA sequence: TGTGCCAGCAGGGTCTTCCCCGGCTCTGGGGCCAACGTCCTGACTTTC. Translating it yields CASRVFPGSGANVLTF.

V and J are TRBV6-2 or TRBV6-3 and TRBJ2-7; the D is unclear. The V gene's germline CDR1 is MNHEY and CDR2 SVGEGT. The CDR3 is 13 amino acids. V was clipped by 2 bases and J by 7 bases, with 12 bases between them. CDR3 sequence reads: CASSYRRVEEQYF. The CDR3 region has the DNA TGTGCCAGCAGTTACCGAAGAGTAGAGGAGCAGTACTTC.

The genes are TRBV28 and TRBJ2-7; D is possibly TRBD2 (5 bases). Germline loops: CDR1 MDHEN, CDR2 SYDVKM. This CDR3 contains 16 residues. The V and J ends lost 5 bases and 3 bases respectively, with 20 bases between them. The CDR3 coding sequence is TGTGCCAGCAGTCTGTATCCGGGGTACGGAAACTACGAGCAGTACTTC. Its translation is CASSLYPGYGNYEQYF.

The gene calls are TRBV6-5 and TRBJ2-7, with TRBD1 as a possible D gene (5 bases). Germline lookup yields CDR1 MNHEY and CDR2 SVGAGI. The CDR3 length is 15 residues. V gave up 6 bases and J gave up 0 bases, with 15 bases separating them. The DNA of the CDR3 is TGTGCCAGCAGACCCCAGGGATCTAGCTCCTACGAGCAGTACTTC. Translated, it gives CASRPQGSSSYEQYF.

CDR3 sequence (DNA): TGTGCCAGCAGCGGCAGGGGGGCCAATCAGCCCCAGCATTTT. Protein product: CASSGRGANQPQHF. The V call is TRBV9, the J call TRBJ1-5; 7 bases match TRBD1. CDR1 and CDR2 (germline): SGDLS, YYNGEE. The CDR3 runs to 14 residues. After removal of 3 bases from V and 3 bases from J, the junction contained 3 bases not matched to a gene.

The CDR3 DNA is TGTGCCTGGAGTCCCGTTGTTAGCGGGAACTCCTACAATGAGCAGTTCTTC. Its translation is CAWSPVVSGNSYNEQFF. This sequence joins TRBV30 and TRBJ2-1, with TRBD2 matching 8 bases. J lost 0 bases, V lost 2 bases, and 9 bases had no gene match. Germline CDR1 GTSNPN, CDR2 SVGIG (reference sequence). The CDR3 consists of 17 residues.

The rearrangement links TRBV29-1 to TRBJ1-1; D is ambiguous. The CDR3 length is 11 residues. Per the germline V gene, CDR1 is SQVTM and CDR2 is ANQGSEA. Trimming removed 4 bases from V and 5 bases from J, with 8 bases in between. The CDR3: CSVGQLTEAFF. For the CDR3, the DNA is TGCAGCGTTGGACAACTGACTGAAGCTTTCTTT.

This clone showed up just once. This rearrangement joins TRBV19 to TRBJ1-5; D possibly corresponds to TRBD1 (5 bases). Trimming shortened V by 4 bases and J by 3 bases, and 13 bases separated the two germline ends. Germline V gives CDR1 LNHDA, CDR2 SQIVND (reference sequence). This CDR3 region has 15 residues. The CDR3 sequence: CASSKTGGPNQPQHF. The CDR3 nucleotides are TGTGCCAGTAGTAAAACCGGGGGTCCCAATCAGCCCCAGCATTTT.

CDR3 coding DNA: TGTGCCGCCTCCCCGGGACTAGCGGGAGTTCAGGGGGAGCTGTTTTTT. Its protein is CAASPGLAGVQGELFF. The chain is built from TRBV10-3 and TRBJ2-2; 14 bases line up with TRBD2. V trimming: 11 bases; J trimming: 8 bases; junction bases outside the gene matches: 13. The CDR3 loop spans 16 amino acids. From germline, CDR1 is ENHRY and CDR2 SYGVKD.

This chain connects TRBV5-1 to TRBJ2-3, with 11 bases identical to TRBD2. This CDR3 comprises 19 residues. Germline values: CDR1 SGHRS, CDR2 YFSETQ. Trimming at V came to 0 bases and at J to 6 bases, leaving 15 bases not matched to a gene. The DNA for the CDR3 is TGCGCCAGCAGCTTGGTTGGTAGCGGGAGGGCTGGGGTCTCCGATACGCAGTATTTT. Its protein product is CASSLVGSGRAGVSDTQYF.

The rearrangement links TRBV5-1 to TRBJ2-3; 10 nucleotides line up with TRBD2. The CDR3 extends over 14 amino acids. Trimming took 6 bases from V and 6 from J; bases not matched to a gene: 7. Germline values: CDR1 SGHRS, CDR2 YFSETQ. CDR3 coding DNA: TGCGCCAGCACGAGGGTAGCGGGAGGCGATACGCAGTATTTT. Translating gives CASTRVAGGDTQYF.

The chain combines TRBV5-1 with TRBJ2-1; 11 bases map to TRBD2. The germline V gene has CDR1 SGHRS and CDR2 YFSETQ. CDR3 length equals 13 residues. The trim removed 4 bases at V and 9 bases at J, leaving 3 bases unmatched. DNA of the CDR3: TGCGCCAGCAGCACCCTAGCGGGAGGTGAGCAGTTCTTC. Translation gives CASSTLAGGEQFF.

This chain connects TRBV6-2 or TRBV6-3 to TRBJ2-7, with 10 bases fitting TRBD2. Germline V lookup: CDR1 MNHEY, CDR2 SVGEGT. J was trimmed by 0 bases and V by 2 bases; bases with no gene match: 10. The CDR3 is 18 residues long. CDR3 sequence reads: CASSYDFGSGRPSYEQYF. The CDR3 DNA reads TGTGCCAGCAGTTACGATTTTGGTAGCGGGAGGCCCTCCTACGAGCAGTACTTC.